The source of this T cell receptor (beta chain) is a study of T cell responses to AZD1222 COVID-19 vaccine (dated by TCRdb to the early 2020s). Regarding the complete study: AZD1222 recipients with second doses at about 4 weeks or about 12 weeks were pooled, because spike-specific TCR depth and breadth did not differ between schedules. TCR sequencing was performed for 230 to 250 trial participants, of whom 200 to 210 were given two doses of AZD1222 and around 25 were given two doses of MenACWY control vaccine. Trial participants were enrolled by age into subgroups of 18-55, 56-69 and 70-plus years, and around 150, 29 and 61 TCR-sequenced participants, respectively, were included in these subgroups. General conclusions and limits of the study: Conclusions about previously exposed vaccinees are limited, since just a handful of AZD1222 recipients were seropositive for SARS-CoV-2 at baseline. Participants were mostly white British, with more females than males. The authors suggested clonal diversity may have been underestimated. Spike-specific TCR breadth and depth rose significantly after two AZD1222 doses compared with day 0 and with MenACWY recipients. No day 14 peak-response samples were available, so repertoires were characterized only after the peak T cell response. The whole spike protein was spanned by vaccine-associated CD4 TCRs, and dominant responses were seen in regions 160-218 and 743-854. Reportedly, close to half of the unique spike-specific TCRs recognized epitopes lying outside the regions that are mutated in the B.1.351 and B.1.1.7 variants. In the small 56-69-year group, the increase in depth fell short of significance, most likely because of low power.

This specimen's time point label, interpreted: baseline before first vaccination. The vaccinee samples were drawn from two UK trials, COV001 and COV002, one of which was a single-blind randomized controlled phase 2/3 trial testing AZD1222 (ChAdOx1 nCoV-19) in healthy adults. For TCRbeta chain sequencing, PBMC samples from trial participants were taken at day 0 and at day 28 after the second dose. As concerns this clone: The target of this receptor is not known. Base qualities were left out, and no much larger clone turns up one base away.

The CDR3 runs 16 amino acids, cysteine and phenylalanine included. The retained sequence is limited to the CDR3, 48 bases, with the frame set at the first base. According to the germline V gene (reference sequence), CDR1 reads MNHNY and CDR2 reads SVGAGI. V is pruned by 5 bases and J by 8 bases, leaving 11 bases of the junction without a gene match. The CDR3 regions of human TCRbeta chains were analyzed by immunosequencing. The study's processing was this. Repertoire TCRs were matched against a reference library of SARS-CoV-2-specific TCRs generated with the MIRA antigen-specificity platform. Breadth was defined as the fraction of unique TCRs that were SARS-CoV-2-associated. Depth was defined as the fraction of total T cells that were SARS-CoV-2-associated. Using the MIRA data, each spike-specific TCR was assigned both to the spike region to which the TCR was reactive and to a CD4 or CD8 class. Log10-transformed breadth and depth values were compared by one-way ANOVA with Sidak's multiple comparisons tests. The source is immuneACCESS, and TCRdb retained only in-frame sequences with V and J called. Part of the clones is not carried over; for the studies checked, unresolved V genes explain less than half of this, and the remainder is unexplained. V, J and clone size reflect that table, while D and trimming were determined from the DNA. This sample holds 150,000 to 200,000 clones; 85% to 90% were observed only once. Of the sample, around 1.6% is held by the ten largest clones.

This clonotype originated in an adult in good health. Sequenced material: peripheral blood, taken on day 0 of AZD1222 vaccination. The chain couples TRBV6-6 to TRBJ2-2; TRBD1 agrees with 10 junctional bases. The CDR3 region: CASSTRDRGRGGELFF. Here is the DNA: TGTGCCAGCAGTACCCGGGACAGGGGAAGAGGGGGGGAGCTGTTTTTT.